This T cell receptor beta chain was captured in a study of shared clonotypes between healthy human individuals. About the research overall: A donor's plate count was three for CD4 naive and three for CD4 memory; CD8 naive had two and CD8 memory one.

Generated by immunoSEQ multiplex PCR, the TCRdb table keeps only in-frame clones and is missing some. The sample includes roughly 700,000 clones, around 74% of them seen just once. As concerns this clone: A far larger clone is a single base away, which makes a read error likely.

Donors had no recently reported acute infections or vaccinations and were HIV-negative. The CDR3 is made up of 13 amino acids. The germline CDR1 and CDR2 sequences are PRHDT and FYEKMQ (reference sequence). The sequence was obtained from a woman aged 25 to 39 in good health. The specimen sequenced was memory CD4+ T cells sorted from blood. The subset denotes: CD45RA-negative fraction. This chain links TRBV13 with TRBJ2-1; D ambiguous. CDR3 coding DNA: TGTACCAGCAGCTTAGACTCGAACAATGAGCAGTTCTTC. It specifies CTSSLDSNNEQFF.